One sample yielded the 20 T cell receptor beta chains listed below, sequenced in a study of blood T cell repertoires in COVID-19. Repertoires were generated with immunoSEQ multiplex PCR, while TCRdb's copy carries only in-frame clones and drops some. The sample lists fewer than 100,000 clones; 88% were seen once. The sample consisted of peripheral blood. The receptors were gathered from a human donor in a cohort sampled during active COVID-19.

This clone was detected ten times or more. This CDR3 reads CASSKSPGLATYEQYF. CDR3 in DNA: TGCGCCAGCAGCAAAAGTCCGGGACTAGCGACCTACGAGCAGTACTTC. This chain uses TRBV5-1 with TRBJ2-7; the match to TRBD2 covers 10 bases. This CDR3 is built from 16 residues. CDR1 is SGHRS, CDR2 YFSETQ, per germline. V gave up 4 bases and J gave up 2 bases; unmatched junction bases: 9.

This clone was recorded once. V is TRBV6-2 or TRBV6-3 and J is TRBJ2-5, with 7 positions matching TRBD1. CDR1 is MNHEY, CDR2 SVGEGT, per germline. Trimming took 6 bases from V and 5 from J; bases not matched to a gene: 12. The CDR3 totals 15 residues. DNA of the CDR3: TGTGCCAGCAGCAGCGGACAGGCTCTGCACGAGACCCAGTACTTC. Translation: CASSSGQALHETQYF.

The genes are TRBV7-8 and TRBJ1-2, with 12 nucleotides matching TRBD1. This CDR3 spans 17 amino acids. Per germline, CDR1 SGHVS and CDR2 FQNEAQ. V trimming: 5 bases; J trimming: 7 bases; junction bases outside the gene matches: 14. The CDR3 bases are TGTGCCAGCAGCCTCCGGGACAGGGGGCTGGGAGGACTTGGCTACACCTTC. Amino acid sequence: CASSLRDRGLGGLGYTF. Complete variable domain (other parts from reference TRBV7-8 and TRBJ1-2): GAGVSQSPRYKVAKRGQDVALRCDPISGHVSLFWYQQALGQGPEFLTYFQNEAQLDKSGLPSDRFFAERPEGSVSTLKIQRTQQEDSAVYLCASSLRDRGLGGLGYTFGSGTRLTVV.

The chain links TRBV7-9 to TRBJ1-1; the match to TRBD1 covers 10 bases. Germline CDR1 and CDR2: SEHNR and FQNEAQ (reference sequence). The CDR3 contains 15 residues. J was trimmed by 3 bases and V by 4 bases; bases with no gene match: 5. The CDR3 coding sequence is TGTGCCAGCAGCTCCCCGGGACAGGGGTACACTGAAGCTTTCTTT. It encodes CASSSPGQGYTEAFF. The full variable domain, in which reference TRBV7-9 and TRBJ1-1 provide the parts outside the CDR3, is DTGVSQNPRHKITKRGQNVTFRCDPISEHNRLYWYRQTLGQGPEFLTYFQNEAQLEKSRLLSDRFSAERPKGSFSTLEIQRTEQGDSAMYLCASSSPGQGYTEAFFGQGTRLTVV.

The rearrangement links TRBV18 to TRBJ1-6; the D is unclear. Germline CDR1 reads KGHSH; CDR2 reads LQKENI. This CDR3 region has 13 residues. V was pared by 5 bases and J by 8 bases, with 10 bases between. The CDR3 DNA sequence: TGTGCCAGCTCAACCAGAATGGATTCACCCCTCCACTTT. Translated: CASSTRMDSPLHF.

This clone showed up just once. The V and J genes are TRBV5-1 and TRBJ2-2; possible D gene TRBD2, 5 bases. Germline CDR1 is SGHRS and CDR2 is YFSETQ. V dropped 3 bases and J dropped 5 bases, with 17 bases sitting between them. This CDR3 comprises 16 residues. The CDR3 region is CASSSTVSVVTGELFF. As DNA, the CDR3 is TGCGCCAGCAGCTCCACGGTTAGCGTGGTTACCGGGGAGCTGTTTTTT.

J is TRBJ2-7 and V is TRBV7-8; tentatively, D is TRBD1 (6 bases). V was shortened by 1 base and J by 2 bases, with 15 bases between the two germline ends. The CDR3 consists of 16 residues. Germline assignment: CDR1 SGHVS and CDR2 FQNEAQ. DNA of the CDR3: TGTGCCAGCAGCTTAGGCAGGACAGCACTCCCCTACGAGCAGTACTTC. It is translated as CASSLGRTALPYEQYF.

In its sample, this clone was seen a few times. CDR3 in DNA: TGTGCCAGTAGTACCTCAGCGGGAGTGGGGCAGTTCTTC. Amino acid sequence: CASSTSAGVGQFF. V and J are TRBV19 and TRBJ2-1; 8 nucleotides match TRBD2. V lost 4 bases to trimming and J lost 12 bases; unmatched junction nucleotides: 8. The CDR3 consists of 13 residues. Germline assignment: CDR1 LNHDA and CDR2 SQIVND (reference sequence).

The rearrangement joins TRBV7-3 to TRBJ2-7; TRBD1 aligns across 11 bases. From germline, CDR1 is SGHTA and CDR2 FQGTGA. J was trimmed by 6 bases and V by 3 bases; bases with no gene match: 4. The CDR3 has 14 amino acids. CDR3 residues: CASSLGQGVAEQYF. The CDR3 DNA follows: TGTGCCAGCAGCTTGGGACAGGGGGTTGCCGAGCAGTACTTC.

The chain has TRBV19 and TRBJ2-1; 9 bases match TRBD2. Germline CDR1 LNHDA, CDR2 SQIVND (reference sequence). Trimming removed 10 bases from V and 4 bases from J; junction bases left unmatched: 11. The length of the CDR3 is 15 residues. As DNA, the CDR3 is TGTGCCACCAGGGAGCTAGCGGGAAAATACAATGAGCAGTTCTTC. It is translated as CATRELAGKYNEQFF.

The V call is TRBV7-8, the J call TRBJ2-3, with D possibly matching TRBD1 (5 bases). CDR3 size: 13 residues. V gave up 0 bases and J gave up 6 bases, with 7 bases separating them. In germline, CDR1 is SGHVS, CDR2 FQNEAQ. CDR3 region: CASSLAQADTQYF. The DNA for the CDR3 is TGTGCCAGCAGCTTAGCACAGGCGGATACGCAGTATTTT.

The genes are TRBV7-2 and TRBJ1-1, with 8 bases that match TRBD1. This CDR3 is built from 14 residues. The V gene's germline CDR1 is SGHTA and CDR2 FQGNSA. J was trimmed by 2 bases and V by 3 bases; bases with no gene match: 2. Here the CDR3 reads CASSFSGGNTEAFF. Here the CDR3 DNA reads TGTGCCAGCAGCTTTTCAGGGGGCAACACTGAAGCTTTCTTT.

The chain has TRBV19 and TRBJ1-2; unclear D gene. Per the germline V gene, CDR1 is LNHDA and CDR2 is SQIVND (reference sequence). The V end was cut by 3 bases, the J end by 8 bases, with 7 bases between. The CDR3 totals 11 residues. The CDR3 coding sequence is TGTGCCAGTAGTATTGGAGTAGGCTACACCTTC. Translation gives CASSIGVGYTF.

V gene TRBV3-1 (or the pseudogene TRBV3-2) combines with J gene TRBJ1-2; no definite D call. This CDR3 comprises 13 residues. Germline assignment: CDR1 LGHDT and CDR2 YNNKEL (reference sequence). The ends were cut back, 5 bases at V and 7 bases at J, with 14 bases in the middle. The CDR3, as DNA: TGTGCCAGCAGCGCCCGGAGTTCCTCTGGCTACACCTTC. This gives the protein CASSARSSSGYTF.

The chain links TRBV9 to TRBJ2-1, with 10 bases fitting TRBD2. CDR1 is SGDLS, CDR2 YYNGEE, per germline. The CDR3 covers 16 residues. Trimming cost V 1 base and J 13 bases; bases outside gene matches: 14. In DNA form, the CDR3 reads TGTGCCAGCAGCGTAAGTTCACTAGCGGGACTATACGGCCAGTTCTTC. It translates to CASSVSSLAGLYGQFF.

This clone was observed once. The V gene is TRBV2, the J gene TRBJ1-2, with TRBD1 matching 8 bases. The CDR3 runs to 14 residues. Trimming took 6 bases from V and 3 from J; bases not matched to a gene: 6. Looked up from germline, CDR1 is SNHLY and CDR2 is FYNNEI. CDR3 DNA sequence: TGTGCCAGCAGCAAGGACAGGGTGGACTATGGCTACACCTTC. Its translation: CASSKDRVDYGYTF.

The CDR3 loop is CASRSGQTNTGELFF. The CDR3 DNA reads TGCGCCAGCAGGTCCGGACAGACGAACACCGGGGAGCTGTTTTTT. The chain recombines TRBV5-1 with TRBJ2-2, with D perhaps matching TRBD1 (6 bases). This CDR3 region has 15 residues. From germline, CDR1 is SGHRS and CDR2 YFSETQ. V was pared by 5 bases and J by 0 bases, with 11 bases between.

The rearrangement links TRBV10-3 to TRBJ2-2, with 11 nucleotides matching TRBD2. Losses at the gene ends were 6 bases for V and 0 bases for J; bases not matched to a gene: 9. The CDR3 has 18 amino acids. Germline CDR1 and CDR2: ENHRY and SYGVKD. Here the CDR3 reads CAIRPGLAEAANTGELFF. The DNA of the CDR3 is TGTGCCATCAGACCGGGACTAGCGGAGGCCGCGAACACCGGGGAGCTGTTTTTT.

To note about this clone: Germline and junction disagree at one end, which may indicate a read error. The chain employs TRBV7-2 and TRBJ2-5, with D possibly TRBD2 on 5 matching bases. Per germline, CDR1 SGHTA and CDR2 FQGNSA. This CDR3 has 13 residues. The CDR3 protein is CASSLGPTVGENF. The CDR3 DNA reads TGTGCCAGCAGCTTAGGCCCAACTGTCGGGGAAAACTTC.

The chain recombines TRBV20-1 with TRBJ1-1; D is uncertain. The germline CDR1 and CDR2 sequences are DFQATT and SNEGSKA (reference sequence). The germline V and J ends were trimmed by 3 bases and 3 bases, with 11 bases remaining between them. This CDR3 comprises 13 residues. The CDR3 loop is CSASSPGYTEAFF. In nucleotides, the CDR3 is TGCAGTGCTAGTTCCCCGGGGTACACTGAAGCTTTCTTT.